This TCR beta chain was recorded in a study of cytomegalovirus exposure and HLA in healthy donors. This clone was seen once. Within the sample, other DNA sequences also encode this same CDR3. The CDR3 runs to 14 residues. From germline, CDR1 is LNHDA and CDR2 SQIVND (reference sequence). V was cut by 4 bases and J by 7 bases, with 14 bases left in between. PCR employed 60 Vbeta and 13 Jbeta primers. TCRdb keeps only in-frame clones here, not all; method: immunoSEQ multiplex PCR. The sample lists approximately 130,000 clones; around 85% were seen once. The sample was PBMCs. The TCR comes from a woman aged 25 to 39 in good health and CMV-seropositive. The V gene is TRBV19, the J gene TRBJ1-5; possible D gene TRBD1, 5 bases. The CDR3 DNA sequence: TGTGCCAGTAGTACAACAGGTGACGGCCAGCCCCAGCATTTT. Protein sequence: CASSTTGDGQPQHF.